This T cell receptor (beta chain) was profiled in a study of metastatic and nonmetastatic thyroid tumors. The CDR3 is made up of 15 amino acids. Trimming removed 0 bases from V and 6 bases from J, with 12 bases in between. Germline lookup yields CDR1 LNHDA and CDR2 SQIVND (reference sequence). TCRdb re-called the PCR reads via MiXCR. This table holds 50,000 or so clones, under 30% found once. Thyroid surgery had not been preceded by any treatment in any patient. Material: blood. The V call is TRBV19, the J call TRBJ2-1; TRBD1 or TRBD2 may be the D gene (5 bases each). The TCR sequence derives from a male donor with papillary thyroid cancer or a benign thyroid nodule (not recorded which). Some clones in this sample may be carry-over from other donors' samples. This chain's CDR3 is CASSIDLGRGNEQFF. The CDR3 coding sequence is TGTGCCAGTAGTATAGATCTGGGACGGGGCAATGAGCAGTTCTTC.